A single sample is the source of the 3 T cell receptor beta chains below, sequenced in a study of patients and donors after allogeneic stem cell transplantation. MiXCR, applied by TCRdb to the RT-PCR reads, yields one record per CDR3 protein. The sample yields 900,000 to 1,000,000 distinct CDR3 sequences, about a sixth seen once. The sequenced material came from blood, either unsorted or a sorted T cell fraction (not recorded which). The origin of the receptors is a human donor who was either an allogeneic HSCT recipient or a stem cell or donor lymphocyte infusion donor (not recorded which). It is not recorded whose cells these are; they may come from a transplant donor.

This clonotype was observed a few times. This chain connects TRBV5-6 to TRBJ2-7; D is perhaps TRBD1 or TRBD2 (5 bases each). The CDR3 totals 13 residues. The germline V gene has CDR1 SGHDT and CDR2 YYEEEE. The V and J ends lost 4 bases and 2 bases respectively, with 10 bases between them. The CDR3 loop is CASSTGTPYEQYF. In nucleotides, the CDR3 is TGTGCCAGCAGCACCGGGACCCCCTACGAGCAGTACTTC. Complete variable domain (other parts from reference TRBV5-6 and TRBJ2-7): DAGVTQSPTHLIKTRGQQVTLRCSPKSGHDTVSWYQQALGQGPQFIFQYYEEEERQRGNFPDRFSGHQFPNYSSELNVNALLLGDSALYLCASSTGTPYEQYFGPGTRLTVT.

This clonotype was seen more than once but under ten times. This chain joins TRBV12-3 or TRBV12-4 and TRBJ1-5, with TRBD1 matching over 8 bases. The CDR3 has 12 residues. Trimming removed 6 bases from V and 11 bases from J; junction bases left unmatched: 6. This CDR3 reads CASSYSDRAQHF. The CDR3 DNA follows: TGTGCCAGCAGCTACTCGGACAGGGCCCAGCATTTT.

This clonotype was seen repeatedly, ten times or more. V is TRBV29-1 and J is TRBJ1-2; D may be TRBD1 (6 bases). V lost 7 bases and J 5 bases, leaving 14 bases between the germline ends. The germline V gene has CDR1 SQVTM and CDR2 ANQGSEA. This CDR3 is 12 amino acids long. The CDR3 bases are TGCAGCGGAGGGGGAAGTAGATATGGCTACACCTTC. This encodes CSGGGSRYGYTF.